The 13 T cell receptor beta chains in this list originate from one sample, sequenced in a study of patients and donors after allogeneic stem cell transplantation. TCRdb re-called the RT-PCR reads through MiXCR, storing one row per CDR3 protein. The table has about 200,000 distinct CDR3 sequences, 41% seen once. The sample taken for sequencing was blood, either unsorted or a sorted T cell fraction (not recorded which). The receptors here all came from a human donor who was either an allogeneic HSCT recipient or a stem cell or donor lymphocyte infusion donor (not recorded which). It is not recorded whose cells these are; they may come from a transplant donor.

The genes are TRBV5-6 and TRBJ2-1; D gene uncertain. The CDR3 spans 12 residues. Trimming took off 5 bases at V and 7 bases at J, with 10 bases between the two ends. Germline CDR1 SGHDT, CDR2 YYEEEE. The CDR3 DNA reads TGTGCCAGCAGTCAGATAGAGAATGAGCAGTTCTTC. This translates into CASSQIENEQFF.

The sample holds a few counts of this clonotype. V usage is TRBV5-6 and J usage is TRBJ1-2; 7 bases fit TRBD1. V shed 2 bases, J shed 8 bases, and the junction held 3 bases outside the gene matches. CDR3 size: 12 residues. The germline V gene encodes CDR1 SGHDT and CDR2 YYEEEE. The CDR3 reads CASSFGQAGYTF. In DNA, the CDR3 is TGTGCCAGCAGCTTTGGACAGGCCGGCTACACCTTC.

This clonotype was recorded a few times. This chain links TRBV7-8 with TRBJ2-4; 7 bases map to TRBD1. With V trimmed by 2 bases and J by 4 bases, 8 bases remained unmatched. Looked up from germline, CDR1 is SGHVS and CDR2 is FQNEAQ. The CDR3 is made up of 16 amino acids. CDR3 protein: CASSLKYGTVKNIQYF. CDR3 nucleotides: TGTGCCAGCAGCTTAAAATATGGGACAGTTAAAAACATTCAGTACTTC.

This clonotype was observed a few times. V usage is TRBV27 and J usage is TRBJ1-1; D unresolved. V was pared by 3 bases and J by 1 base, with 9 bases between. Germline CDR1 reads MNHEY; CDR2 reads SMNVEV (reference sequence). This CDR3 comprises 14 residues. The DNA of the CDR3 is TGTGCCAGCAGTTTTTACGGTCAGAACACTGAAGCTTTCTTT. Amino acid sequence: CASSFYGQNTEAFF.

V is TRBV29-1 and J is TRBJ1-2, with 7 bases matching TRBD1. V lost 0 bases, J lost 5 bases, and 21 bases stayed unmatched. CDR3 length: 19 amino acids. Germline V gives CDR1 SQVTM, CDR2 ANQGSEA. CDR3 coding DNA: TGCAGCGTTGAAGATCCCGAATCGAGGCCACAGGGGACGCGGTATGGCTACACCTTC. Translating it yields CSVEDPESRPQGTRYGYTF. The entire variable domain, with the rest obtained from reference TRBV29-1 and TRBJ1-2, is as follows: SAVISQKPSRDICQRGTSLTIQCQVDSQVTMMFWYRQQPGQSLTLIATANQGSEATYESGFVIDKFPISRPNLTFSTLTVSNMSPEDSSIYLCSVEDPESRPQGTRYGYTFGSGTRLTVV.

In its sample, this clonotype was seen a few times. J is TRBJ2-1 and V is TRBV6-5; possible D gene TRBD1, 6 bases. Trimming stripped 6 bases from V and 4 bases from J, with 13 bases between. CDR1 MNHEY and CDR2 SVGAGI come from the germline V gene. This CDR3 is 14 amino acids long. The chain's CDR3 is CASSPRDIYNEQFF. In DNA form, the CDR3 reads TGTGCCAGCAGCCCCCGGGACATTTACAATGAGCAGTTCTTC.

The chain links TRBV21-1 to TRBJ1-4; the table's TRBD1 call for D was not verified on the DNA. TRBV21-1 is an annotated pseudogene. The CDR3 length is 13 residues. This CDR3 is CASSGPREEKLFF. DNA of the CDR3: TGTGCCAGCAGCGGTCCCCGGGAAGAAAAACTGTTTTTT.

This chain connects TRBV24-1 to TRBJ2-2; D may be TRBD2 (5 bases). V shed 10 bases and J shed 1 base, with 12 bases lying between them. CDR1 KGHDR and CDR2 SFDVKD come from the germline V gene. The CDR3 has 14 amino acids. CDR3 sequence: CATIHRENTGELFF. In DNA form, the CDR3 reads TGTGCCACTATCCACCGGGAGAACACCGGGGAGCTGTTTTTT.

The CDR3: CASSPRTGGTDTQYF. DNA of the CDR3: TGTGCCAGCAGCCCCCGGACAGGGGGCACAGATACGCAGTATTTT. The chain combines TRBV11-3 with TRBJ2-3, with 9 bases fitting TRBD1. Germline CDR1 SGHNT, CDR2 YENEEA. The CDR3 contains 15 residues. With 5 bases clipped from V and 1 base from J, the junction kept 4 bases outside the gene matches. Full variable domain (remainder filled in from reference TRBV11-3 and TRBJ2-3): EAGVVQSPRYKIIEKKQPVAFWCNPISGHNTLYWYLQNLGQGPELLIRYENEEAVDDSQLPKDRFSAERLKGVDSTLKIQPAELGDSAVYLCASSPRTGGTDTQYFGPGTRLTVL.

This clonotype was counted a few times. J is TRBJ2-3 and V is TRBV29-1, with 9 bases matching TRBD2. Germline CDR1 and CDR2: SQVTM and ANQGSEA. After removal of 2 bases from V and 4 bases from J, the junction contained 4 bases not matched to a gene. CDR3 size: 14 residues. For the CDR3, the DNA is TGCAGCGTTGAATCGACTAGCGGCGCAGATACGCAGTATTTT. It is translated as CSVESTSGADTQYF.

This clonotype was observed a few times. The rearrangement joins TRBV2 to TRBJ2-7; D unclear. The CDR3 has 15 residues. V was trimmed by 1 base and J by 4 bases, leaving 14 bases between them. CDR1 and CDR2 (germline): SNHLY, FYNNEI. Here the CDR3 reads CASSEGPSGGYEQYF. The CDR3 DNA reads TGTGCCAGCAGTGAAGGCCCCTCAGGCGGTTACGAGCAGTACTTC.

The J gene is TRBJ2-3, the V gene TRBV5-6, with 9 bases lining up with TRBD2. The CDR3 runs to 15 residues. The germline CDR1 and CDR2 sequences are SGHDT and YYEEEE. V shed 3 bases, J shed 5 bases, and the junction held 7 bases outside the gene matches. The CDR3 coding sequence is TGTGCCAGCAGCTGGGTAGCGGGAGTTAAAGATACGCAGTATTTT. It encodes CASSWVAGVKDTQYF.

This sequence joins TRBV5-1 and TRBJ2-2; 9 bases align to TRBD2. Germline V CDR1 and CDR2: SGHRS, YFSETQ. The CDR3 totals 15 residues. Germline trimming cut 5 bases from V and 4 bases from J; bases unmatched to any gene: 6. In DNA form, the CDR3 reads TGCGCCAGCAGGGAAGCGGGAGGACGCACCGGGGAGCTGTTTTTT. Translating it yields CASREAGGRTGELFF.